This T cell receptor beta chain was recorded in a study of molecular identifiers for immune sequencing clone quantification. Study overall: Four of five RNA aliquots from around 18,000 or 91,000 naive CD8 T cells were sequenced.

Previously described methods and listed TCR primers were employed for the bulk TCR libraries. TCRdb independently ran MiXCR on the PCR reads; one entry per CDR3 protein. Here the sample spans under 800,000 distinct CDR3 sequences, about 25% being singletons. V was clipped by 3 bases and J by 2 bases; unmatched bases: 8. The CDR3 extends over 18 amino acids. Ten or more counts support this clonotype. The chain employs TRBV12-3 or TRBV12-4 and TRBJ2-6; the match to TRBD1 covers 9 bases. The material sequenced was naive CD8+ T cells from blood, with Jurkat cell RNA spiked in. Indicated subset: FACS-sorted CD8+CD4-CCR7+CD45RA+ naive T cells. The sequence was collected from a human donor in good health. Some libraries in this study had Jurkat cell RNA spiked in. The CDR3 DNA follows: TGTGCCAGCAGTTTTCGTCCCGGGACAGGGACTGGGGCCAACGTCCTGACTTTC. Its translation: CASSFRPGTGTGANVLTF.